This TCR beta chain was captured by sequencing in a study of blood T cell repertoires in COVID-19. Study in general: Acute and convalescent COVID-19 samples came from the United States, Italy and Spain.

Original handling: Cell counts per sample came from amplifying reference gene primers. Assay used: immunoSEQ multiplex PCR; TCRdb lists only in-frame clones, some missing. From that table come the V and J calls and clone size; the DNA was used to work out D and trimming. This sample has fewer than 250,000 clones, with approximately 90% found just once. The CDR3 is 14 residues long. Per the germline V gene, CDR1 is MNHEY and CDR2 is SVGAGI. V was pared by 3 bases and J by 0 bases, with 9 bases between. The specimen sequenced was PBMCs or T cells enriched from blood (not recorded which). The chain combines TRBV6-5 with TRBJ2-7; no clear D. This clonotype was obtained from a woman younger than 45 with acute COVID-19. This CDR3 reads CASSYTGPSYEQYF. The CDR3 nucleotides read TGTGCCAGCAGTTATACCGGTCCCTCCTACGAGCAGTACTTC.